The present entry profiles one T cell receptor (beta chain) with its context. The sample comes from a study of blood T cell repertoires in COVID-19. Profiled with immunoSEQ multiplex PCR; TCRdb holds only in-frame clones, not every one. The repertoire consists of roughly 380,000 clones, with around 87% occurring once and the leading ten covering 1% to 1.5%. The CDR3 is made up of 13 amino acids. Germline V gives CDR1 MNHNS, CDR2 SASEGT. The V gene lost 0 bases and the J gene lost 14 bases, with 11 bases spanning the gap. The TCR originated in a man aged 25-45 years who had recovered from COVID-19. The chain has TRBV6-1 and TRBJ1-6, with a possible D match to TRBD1 (6 bases). Sequenced sample: PBMCs or T cells enriched from blood (not recorded which). In DNA, the CDR3 is TGTGCCAGCAGTGAAGCTGAGCAGGGGTCCCTCCACTTT. Its translation: CASSEAEQGSLHF.